A single sample is the source of the 10 T cell receptor beta chains below, sequenced in a study of beta chain features in type 1 diabetes. Sequenced material consisted of expressed TCRB transcripts (all of the isolated RNA was reverse transcribed). Some clones are missing from TCRdb's copy, which holds only in-frame ones; the method was immunoSEQ multiplex PCR. The sample has about 930,000 clones; roughly 16% are singletons. Sequenced material: naive CD4+ T cells from blood. All receptors come from a woman younger than 35 in good health.

This clone appeared a few times. V usage is TRBV7-8 and J usage is TRBJ2-7; D is possibly TRBD2 (5 bases). CDR3 length: 16 residues. The germline V and J ends were trimmed by 1 base and 0 bases, with 13 bases remaining between them. Germline V CDR1 and CDR2: SGHVS, FQNEAQ. The CDR3 DNA reads TGTGCCAGCAGCTTAGTTAGGATTGGGAGCTCCTACGAGCAGTACTTC. This encodes CASSLVRIGSSYEQYF.

In this sample, this clone turned up a few times. The chain carries TRBV7-2 and TRBJ2-3, with 10 bases identical to TRBD2. The V gene end was trimmed by 3 bases and the J gene end by 5 bases; junction bases not matched to a gene: 8. CDR3 size: 16 residues. Germline lookup yields CDR1 SGHTA and CDR2 FQGNSA. The CDR3 spells CASSFHTGTSVDTQYF. The CDR3, as DNA: TGTGCCAGCAGCTTTCACACCGGGACTAGCGTAGATACGCAGTATTTT.

This clone was found a few times. DNA for the CDR3: TGTGCCAGCAGCCTACAGGGGTTTTTCGATACGCAGTATTTT. Amino acid sequence: CASSLQGFFDTQYF. The J gene is TRBJ2-3, the V gene TRBV7-9; 7 nucleotides agree with TRBD1. V gave up 5 bases and J gave up 6 bases; unmatched junction bases: 8. In germline, CDR1 is SEHNR, CDR2 FQNEAQ (reference sequence). The length of the CDR3 is 14 residues.

Only a few counts were recorded for this clone. The rearrangement links TRBV6-6 to TRBJ2-5, with D tentatively TRBD1 (5 bases). The V end lost 6 bases, the J end lost 3 bases, and 20 bases lay between the germline ends. Germline assignment: CDR1 MNHNY and CDR2 SVGAGI (reference sequence). The length of the CDR3 is 16 residues. The CDR3 DNA reads TGTGCCAGCAGCCGACAGAACTCCGACCCTAAAGAGACCCAGTACTTC. It codes for CASSRQNSDPKETQYF.

This clone appeared a few times. The chain combines TRBV29-1 with TRBJ2-5; D is perhaps TRBD2 (6 bases). Germline V gene data show CDR1 as SQVTM and CDR2 as ANQGSEA. Deletions cut 3 bases from V and 5 bases from J, with 16 bases between. The CDR3 spans 14 residues. In nucleotides, the CDR3 is TGCAGCGTTGATGGGTGGAGGGCCTGGGAGACCCAGTACTTC. It yields the protein CSVDGWRAWETQYF.

This clone has more than one count but fewer than ten. The chain carries TRBV5-1 and TRBJ2-5; the D call may be TRBD1 or TRBD2 (5 bases each). CDR3 length: 14 amino acids. Germline V CDR1 and CDR2: SGHRS, YFSETQ. Trimming took off 4 bases at V and 7 bases at J, with 17 bases between the two ends. CDR3 loop: CASSPGTNGLTQYF. The CDR3 region has the DNA TGCGCCAGCAGCCCAGGGACCAACGGTTTGACCCAGTACTTC.

The chain couples TRBV2 to TRBJ2-2; no firm D call. The germline V gene has CDR1 SNHLY and CDR2 FYNNEI. The ends were cut back, 7 bases at V and 5 bases at J, with 11 bases in the middle. The CDR3 length is 13 residues. This CDR3 is CASTEEGTGELFF. The DNA of the CDR3 is TGTGCCAGCACGGAAGAAGGAACCGGGGAGCTGTTTTTT.

This clone was observed a handful of times. This chain joins TRBV5-4 and TRBJ2-5; 15 bases are shared with TRBD2. The CDR3 contains 15 residues. Germline-derived CDR1 and CDR2 are SGHNT and YYREEE (reference sequence). Trimming cost V 4 bases and J 5 bases; bases outside gene matches: 3. CDR3 amino acids: CASSGLAGGPETQYF. The CDR3 DNA reads as TGTGCCAGCAGCGGACTAGCGGGAGGGCCGGAGACCCAGTACTTC.

This clone was detected only a few times. This chain uses TRBV5-1 with TRBJ2-7; 8 bases match TRBD2. There are 17 residues in the CDR3. Germline-derived CDR1 and CDR2 are SGHRS and YFSETQ. Trimming at V came to 1 base and at J to 7 bases, leaving 16 bases not matched to a gene. DNA for the CDR3: TGCGCCAGCAGCTTGCGCGGGGCCCTTACTAGCGGAGGAGAGCAGTACTTC. It specifies CASSLRGALTSGGEQYF. Full variable domain (remainder filled in from reference TRBV5-1 and TRBJ2-7): KAGVTQTPRYLIKTRGQQVTLSCSPISGHRSVSWYQQTPGQGLQFLFEYFSETQRNKGNFPGRFSGRQFSNSRSEMNVSTLELGDSALYLCASSLRGALTSGGEQYFGPGTRLTVT.

This clone was seen a few times. The chain carries TRBV25-1 and TRBJ1-5; TRBD1 matches 8 bases. Unmatched junction bases numbered 6, after V lost 9 bases and J lost 5 bases. This CDR3 has 13 amino acids. Germline CDR1 and CDR2: MGHDK and SYGVNS. CDR3 DNA sequence: TGTGCCAGTTCTGACAGGGGTTATCAGCCCCAGCATTTT. Translation: CASSDRGYQPQHF.